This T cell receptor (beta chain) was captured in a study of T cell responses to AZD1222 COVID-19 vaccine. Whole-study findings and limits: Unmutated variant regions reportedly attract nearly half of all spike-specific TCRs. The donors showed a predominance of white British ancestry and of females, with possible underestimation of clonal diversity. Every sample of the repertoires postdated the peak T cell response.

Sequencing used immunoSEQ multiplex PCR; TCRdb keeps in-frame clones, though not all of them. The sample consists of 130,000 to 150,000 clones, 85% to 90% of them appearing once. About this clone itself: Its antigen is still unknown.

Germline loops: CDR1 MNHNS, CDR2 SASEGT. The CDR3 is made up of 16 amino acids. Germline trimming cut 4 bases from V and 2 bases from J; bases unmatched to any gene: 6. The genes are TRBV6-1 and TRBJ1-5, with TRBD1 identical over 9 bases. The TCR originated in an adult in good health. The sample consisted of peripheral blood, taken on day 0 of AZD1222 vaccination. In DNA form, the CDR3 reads TGTGCCAGCAGTGGAGGGACAGGGAGACGCAATCAGCCCCAGCATTTT. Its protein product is CASSGGTGRRNQPQHF.